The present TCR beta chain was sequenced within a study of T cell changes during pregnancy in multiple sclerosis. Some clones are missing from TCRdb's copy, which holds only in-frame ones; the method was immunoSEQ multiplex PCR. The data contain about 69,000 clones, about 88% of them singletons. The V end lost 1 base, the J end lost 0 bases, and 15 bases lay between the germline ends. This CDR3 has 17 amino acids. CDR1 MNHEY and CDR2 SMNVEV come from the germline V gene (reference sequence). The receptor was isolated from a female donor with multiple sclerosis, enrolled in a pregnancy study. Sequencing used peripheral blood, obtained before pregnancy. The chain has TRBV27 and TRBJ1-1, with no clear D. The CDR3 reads CASSLFTLGTLNTEAFF. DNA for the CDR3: TGTGCCAGCAGTTTATTTACCCTAGGCACCCTGAACACTGAAGCTTTCTTT.